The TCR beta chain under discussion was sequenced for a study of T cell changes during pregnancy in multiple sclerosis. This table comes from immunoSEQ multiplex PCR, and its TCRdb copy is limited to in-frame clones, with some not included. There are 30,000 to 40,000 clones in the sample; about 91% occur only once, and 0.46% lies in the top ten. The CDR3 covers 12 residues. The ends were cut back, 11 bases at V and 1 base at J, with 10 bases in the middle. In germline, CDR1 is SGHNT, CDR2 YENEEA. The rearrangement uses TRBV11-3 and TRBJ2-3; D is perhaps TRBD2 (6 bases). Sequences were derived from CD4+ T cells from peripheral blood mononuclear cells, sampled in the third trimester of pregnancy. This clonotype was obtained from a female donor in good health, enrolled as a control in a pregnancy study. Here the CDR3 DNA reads TGTGCCTCTGCTAGCGGCACAGATACGCAGTATTTT. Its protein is CASASGTDTQYF.